Only one count was recorded for the clone carrying this TCR beta chain. These data originate in a study of blood T cell repertoires in COVID-19. Overall study context: Acute and convalescent COVID-19 samples came from the United States, Italy and Spain. PBMCs, B-cell-depleted T cells, or T cells provided the cDNA or gDNA that made up the material.

The CDR3 has 14 residues. V lost 3 bases, J lost 3 bases, and 4 bases stayed unmatched. Germline-derived CDR1 and CDR2 are SEHNR and FQNEAQ (reference sequence). How the authors handled the data: Amplification from reference gene primers served as the basis for estimated nucleated cell counts. The repertoire was sequenced with immunoSEQ multiplex PCR; TCRdb's copy has only in-frame clones and lacks some. The V and J calls and clone size were taken over from that table, and D and trimming were inferred from the DNA. This table has under 45,000 clones, 77% appearing once. The sequenced sample was peripheral blood. The genes are TRBV7-9 and TRBJ1-1; 7 bases agree with TRBD1. This receptor was obtained from an older woman with acute or convalescent COVID-19. The CDR3 is CASSLGQTYTEAFF. The CDR3 DNA reads as TGTGCCAGCAGCTTGGGACAGACTTACACTGAAGCTTTCTTT.